This note documents a single T cell receptor beta chain sequence. Which antigen it targets is not known. No qualities accompany the bases; no much larger clone lies one base away. Participants in the prospective study were aged roughly 18 to 100 years, lived in about two dozen United States geographic areas, and enrolled through a virtual design. In the prospective study, cohorts were assigned on the basis of participant-reported clinical history obtained from a screening survey and a study questionnaire. For ImmuneRACE Cohort 3, a participant was defined as recovered based on two consecutive negative NP/OP PCR tests, clearance by a healthcare professional, or resolution of symptoms. Mobile phlebotomists in the prospective study collected whole blood, serum and a nasopharyngeal or oropharyngeal swab from every participant. Additional blood draws and questionnaires over an approximately 2-month period could optionally be provided by prospective study participants. Blood samples from the prospective study were shipped frozen or at room temperature prior to DNA extraction.

This specimen comes from a study of blood T cell repertoires in COVID-19 (dated by TCRdb to the early 2020s). Concerning the study at large: The collaborator samples originated in the United States, Italy and Spain and spanned the acute and convalescent phases of COVID-19. The repertoires were made available in a free public database intended to serve as a resource for research on the immune response to SARS-CoV-2. Samples were obtained from the ongoing ImmuneRACE study (first 160 participants) and from 1,000 to 1,500 subjects provided by 6 global collaborators. Where HLA class I and class II types were available, the types were taken from metadata supplied by the sample provider, not from assay-based typing. Subjects who had been exposed to COVID-19, were actively infected with it, or had recovered from it provided the deeply sampled blood TCRbeta repertoires that made up the dataset. The prospective study material was composed of cDNA or gDNA derived from T cells, B-cell-depleted T cells, or PBMCs. A de-identified subject ID, COVID-19 status, age in years and sex were almost always included in the sample metadata.

What the research found in general, with its limitations: How much clinical and demographic metadata was included differed by source and by participant, and the metadata was provided uncurated.

CDR1 and CDR2 are read off the germline V gene as SGHNT and YENEEA. From the cysteine through the phenylalanine, the CDR3 covers 14 amino acids. Only the CDR3 DNA stays, 42 bases, in frame from base 1. V and J are truncated by 1 base and 1 base respectively, leaving an intervening sequence of 6 bases. The immunoSEQ Assay, a bias-controlled multiplex PCR, was used to amplify TCRbeta CDR3 regions from genomic DNA. Per the original workflow: Within the assay, amplification of reference gene primers was used to estimate how many nucleated cells each sample contained. To quantify the absolute abundance of each unique TCRbeta CDR3 rearrangement, sequence reads were collapsed and filtered. For each sample, productive Simpson clonality was calculated by taking the square root of Simpson's diversity index across productive rearrangements. Imported from immuneACCESS, the table was reduced by TCRdb to in-frame sequences with V and J called. These copies leave out some clones; in studies compared against another copy, an unresolved V gene accounts for under half, and the cause of the remainder is not known. That table furnishes V, J and clone size, whereas the DNA furnished D and trimming. For this sample there are almost 250,000 clones; around 87% appear just once. About 1.6% of the sample is held by the ten biggest clonotypes.

The sequenced sample consisted of PBMCs or T cells enriched from blood (not recorded which). The receptor was isolated from a woman between 45 and 65 years old who had recovered from COVID-19. The V and J genes are TRBV11-3 and TRBJ2-3; matching of 6 bases hints at TRBD1 as the D gene. The DNA reads as follows: TGTGCCAGCAGCTTAGGACAGGGCACAGATACGCAGTATTTT. Translated, this is CASSLGQGTDTQYF.